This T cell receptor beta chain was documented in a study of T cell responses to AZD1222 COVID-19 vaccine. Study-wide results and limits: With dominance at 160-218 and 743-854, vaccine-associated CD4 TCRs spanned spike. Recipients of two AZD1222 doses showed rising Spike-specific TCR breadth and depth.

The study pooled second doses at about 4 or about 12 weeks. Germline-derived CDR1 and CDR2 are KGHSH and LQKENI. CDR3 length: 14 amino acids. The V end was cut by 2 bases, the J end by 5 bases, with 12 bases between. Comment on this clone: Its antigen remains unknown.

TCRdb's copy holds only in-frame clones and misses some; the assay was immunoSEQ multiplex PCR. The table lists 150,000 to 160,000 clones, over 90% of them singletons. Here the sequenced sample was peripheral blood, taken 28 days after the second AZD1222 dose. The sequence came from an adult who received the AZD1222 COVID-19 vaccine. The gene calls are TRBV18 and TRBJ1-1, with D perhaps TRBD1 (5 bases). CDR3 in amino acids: CASSPSGVGTEAFF. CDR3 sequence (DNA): TGTGCCAGCTCACCATCGGGGGTTGGGACTGAAGCTTTCTTT.